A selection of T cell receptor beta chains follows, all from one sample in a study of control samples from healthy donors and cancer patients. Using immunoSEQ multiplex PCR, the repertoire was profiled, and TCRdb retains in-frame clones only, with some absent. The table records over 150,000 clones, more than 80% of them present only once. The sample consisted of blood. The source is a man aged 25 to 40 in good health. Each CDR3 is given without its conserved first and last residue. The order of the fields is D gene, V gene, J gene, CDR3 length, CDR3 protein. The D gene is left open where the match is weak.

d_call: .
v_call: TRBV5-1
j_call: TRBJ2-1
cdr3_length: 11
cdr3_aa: ASRPYPEGEQF

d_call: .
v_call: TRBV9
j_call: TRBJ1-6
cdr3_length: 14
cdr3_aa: ASSVDGGTYNSPLH

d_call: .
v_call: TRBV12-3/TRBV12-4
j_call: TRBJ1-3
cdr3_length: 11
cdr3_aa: ASSLTQGNTIY

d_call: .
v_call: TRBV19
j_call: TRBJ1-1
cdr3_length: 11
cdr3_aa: ASTFLGDTEAF

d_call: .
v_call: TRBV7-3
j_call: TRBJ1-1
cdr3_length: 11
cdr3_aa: ASSSLGDTEAF

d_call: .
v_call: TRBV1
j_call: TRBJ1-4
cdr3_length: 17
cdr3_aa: TSSPRPTGGEGTNEKLF

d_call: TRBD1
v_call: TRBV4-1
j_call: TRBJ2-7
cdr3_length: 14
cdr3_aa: ASSPAPGQGFREQY

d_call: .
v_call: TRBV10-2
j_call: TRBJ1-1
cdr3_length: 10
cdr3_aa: ACRARETEAF

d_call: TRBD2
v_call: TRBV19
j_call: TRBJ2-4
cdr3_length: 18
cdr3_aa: ASRPLSRDLSAGAKNIQY

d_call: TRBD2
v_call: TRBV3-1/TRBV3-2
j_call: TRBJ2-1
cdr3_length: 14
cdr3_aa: ASSQGLAGHYNEQF

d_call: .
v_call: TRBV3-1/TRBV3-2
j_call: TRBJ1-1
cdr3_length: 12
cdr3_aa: ASSFGQINTEAF

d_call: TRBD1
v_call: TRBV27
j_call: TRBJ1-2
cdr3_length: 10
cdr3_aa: ASSSGQGGYT

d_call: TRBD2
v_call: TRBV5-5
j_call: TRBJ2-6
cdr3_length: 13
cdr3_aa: ASSWSTSGGMQAT

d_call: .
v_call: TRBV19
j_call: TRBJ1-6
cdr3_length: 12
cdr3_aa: ASSIAQGESPLH

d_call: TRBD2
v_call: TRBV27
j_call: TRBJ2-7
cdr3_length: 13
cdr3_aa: ASRDLAGARYEQY

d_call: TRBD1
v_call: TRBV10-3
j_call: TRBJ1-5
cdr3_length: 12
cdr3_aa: ATNMGQDNQPQH

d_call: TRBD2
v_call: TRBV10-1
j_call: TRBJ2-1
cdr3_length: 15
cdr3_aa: ASSPLAGVPPGNEQF

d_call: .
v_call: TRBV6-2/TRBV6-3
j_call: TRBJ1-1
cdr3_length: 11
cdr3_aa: ASSYGGRTEAF

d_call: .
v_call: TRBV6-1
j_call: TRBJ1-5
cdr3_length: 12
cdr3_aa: ASSEGGGGQPQH

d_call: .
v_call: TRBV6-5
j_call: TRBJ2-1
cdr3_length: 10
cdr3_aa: ASTPLVGEQF

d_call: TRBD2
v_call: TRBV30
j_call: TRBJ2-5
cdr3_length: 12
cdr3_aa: AWSVTGGGETQY

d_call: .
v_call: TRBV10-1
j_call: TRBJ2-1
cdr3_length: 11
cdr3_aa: ASSTGGGNEQF

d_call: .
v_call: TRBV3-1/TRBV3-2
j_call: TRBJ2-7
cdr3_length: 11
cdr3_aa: ASSQGLGGWQY

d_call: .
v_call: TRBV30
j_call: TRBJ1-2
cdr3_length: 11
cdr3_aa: AWISRFNYGYT

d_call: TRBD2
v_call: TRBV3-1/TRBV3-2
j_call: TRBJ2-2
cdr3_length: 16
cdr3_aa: ASSQHSGSESSTGELF

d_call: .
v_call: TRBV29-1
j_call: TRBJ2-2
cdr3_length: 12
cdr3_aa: SVEEPRHTGELF

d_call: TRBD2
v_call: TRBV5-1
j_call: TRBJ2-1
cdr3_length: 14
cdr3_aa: ASSSGLAGDYNEQF

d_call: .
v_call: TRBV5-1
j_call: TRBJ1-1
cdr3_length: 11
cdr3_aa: ASRPRDGTEAF

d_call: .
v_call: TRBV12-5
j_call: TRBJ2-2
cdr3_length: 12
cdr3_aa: ASGLVLSAGELF

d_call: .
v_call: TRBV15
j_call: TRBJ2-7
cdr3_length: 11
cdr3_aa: ATSRDPVDEQY

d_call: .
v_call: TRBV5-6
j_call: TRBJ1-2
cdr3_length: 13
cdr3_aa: ASSLWGSGNYGYT

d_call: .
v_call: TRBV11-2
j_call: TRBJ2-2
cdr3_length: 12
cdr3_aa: ASSPDGYTGELF

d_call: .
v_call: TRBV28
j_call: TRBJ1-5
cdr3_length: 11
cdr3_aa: ASSLKVVGPQH

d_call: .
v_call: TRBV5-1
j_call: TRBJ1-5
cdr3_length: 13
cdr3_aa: ASSSSPGGYQPQH

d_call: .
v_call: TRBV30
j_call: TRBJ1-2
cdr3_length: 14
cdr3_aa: AWSAPIFPAFYGYT

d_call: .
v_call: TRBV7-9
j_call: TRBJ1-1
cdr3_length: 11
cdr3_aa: ASSLAGNTEAF

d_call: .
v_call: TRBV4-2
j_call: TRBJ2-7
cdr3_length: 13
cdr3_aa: ASSQEGGRVNEQY

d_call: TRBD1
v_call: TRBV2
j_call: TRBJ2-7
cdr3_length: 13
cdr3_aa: ASRLSGQATYEQY

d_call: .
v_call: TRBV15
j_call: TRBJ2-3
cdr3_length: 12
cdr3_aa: ATSSRSSTDTQY

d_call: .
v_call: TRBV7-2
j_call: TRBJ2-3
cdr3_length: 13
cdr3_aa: ASSPLGGGTDTQY

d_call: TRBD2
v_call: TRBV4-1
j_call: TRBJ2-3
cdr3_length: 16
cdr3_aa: ASSQVYKREGRAATQY

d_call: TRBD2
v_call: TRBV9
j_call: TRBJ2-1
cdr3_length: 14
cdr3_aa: ASSQSGTSGYNEQF

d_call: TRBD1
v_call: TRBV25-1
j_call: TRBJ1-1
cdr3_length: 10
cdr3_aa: ASSEAGGEAF

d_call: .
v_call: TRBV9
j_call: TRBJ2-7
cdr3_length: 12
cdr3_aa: ASSVGGQGHEQY

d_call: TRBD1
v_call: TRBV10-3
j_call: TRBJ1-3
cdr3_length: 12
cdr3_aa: AIRQGATGNTIY

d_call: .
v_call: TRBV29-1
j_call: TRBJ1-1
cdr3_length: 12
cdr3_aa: SVTKGLTNTEAF

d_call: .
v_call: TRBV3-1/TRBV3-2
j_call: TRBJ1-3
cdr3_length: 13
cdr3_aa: ASSPVSGRGNTIY

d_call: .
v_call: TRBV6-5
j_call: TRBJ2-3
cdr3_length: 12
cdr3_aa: ASSSPGRTDTQY

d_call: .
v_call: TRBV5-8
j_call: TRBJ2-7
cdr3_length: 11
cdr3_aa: ASGGIENYEQY

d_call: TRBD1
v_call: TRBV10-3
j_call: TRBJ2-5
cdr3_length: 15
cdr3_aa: AISGGQGKGRAETQY

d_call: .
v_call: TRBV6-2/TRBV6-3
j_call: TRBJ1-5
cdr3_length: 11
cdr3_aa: ASSDFRGQPQH